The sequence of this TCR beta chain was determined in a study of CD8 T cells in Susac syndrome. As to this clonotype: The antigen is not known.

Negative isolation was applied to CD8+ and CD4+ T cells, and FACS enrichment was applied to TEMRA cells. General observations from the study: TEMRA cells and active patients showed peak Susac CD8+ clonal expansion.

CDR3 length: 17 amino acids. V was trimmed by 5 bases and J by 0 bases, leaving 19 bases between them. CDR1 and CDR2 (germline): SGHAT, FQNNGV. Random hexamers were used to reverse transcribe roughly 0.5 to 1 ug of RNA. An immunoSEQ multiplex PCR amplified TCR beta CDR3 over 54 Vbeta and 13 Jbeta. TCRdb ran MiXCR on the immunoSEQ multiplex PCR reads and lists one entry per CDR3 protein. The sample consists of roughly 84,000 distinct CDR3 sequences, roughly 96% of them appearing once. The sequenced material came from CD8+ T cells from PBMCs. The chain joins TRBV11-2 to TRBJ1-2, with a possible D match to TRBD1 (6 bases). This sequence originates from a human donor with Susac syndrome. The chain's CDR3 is CASSVSPHRTANYGYTF. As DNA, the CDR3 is TGTGCCAGCAGCGTTTCACCCCACCGGACAGCTAACTATGGCTACACCTTC. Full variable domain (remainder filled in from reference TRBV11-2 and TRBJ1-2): EAGVAQSPRYKIIEKRQSVAFWCNPISGHATLYWYQQILGQGPKLLIQFQNNGVVDDSQLPKDRFSAERLKGVDSTLKIQPAKLEDSAVYLCASSVSPHRTANYGYTFGSGTRLTVV.